Each of the 25 T cell receptor beta chains below was sequenced from the same sample in a study of technical replicates of blood from a handful of donors (dated by TCRdb to the late 2010s). The receptor library was made with the immunoSEQ multiplex PCR assay. In TCRdb, the immuneACCESS table is reduced to in-frame sequences with V and J assigned. These tables do not hold every clone; where another copy was compared, an unresolved V gene accounts for under half, and the others remain unexplained. The sample records 55,000 to 70,000 clones, under 90% of which are singletons. The ten largest make up 4.5% to 5% of the sample. The sequenced material came from PBMCs. The receptors shown here come from a human donor in good health. Some clones in this sample may be carry-over from other donors' samples.

This rearrangement joins TRBV5-1 to TRBJ2-7; 13 bases are shared with TRBD2. V dropped 0 bases and J dropped 2; count of bases not matched to a gene: 8. Germline CDR1 and CDR2: SGHRS and YFSETQ. The CDR3 spans 18 residues. The CDR3 DNA sequence: TGCGCCAGCAGCTTGGCCGAGACTAGCGGGGGGACAGCCTACGAGCAGTACTTC. Its translation: CASSLAETSGGTAYEQYF.

This clone was recorded only once. The chain is built from TRBV7-3 and TRBJ2-5; D unclear. This CDR3 region has 13 residues. Germline CDR1 reads SGHTA; CDR2 reads FQGTGA. V was shortened by 5 bases and J by 4 bases, with 11 bases between the two germline ends. The CDR3 bases are TGTGCCAGCAGCAAAAGCGTGGGAGAGACCCAGTACTTC. Translation: CASSKSVGETQYF.

The chain has TRBV6-5 and TRBJ1-1; 9 positions match TRBD1. V shed 5 bases and J 1 base; nucleotides not matched to a gene: 5. This CDR3 region has 15 residues. Germline lookup yields CDR1 MNHEY and CDR2 SVGAGI. CDR3 in DNA: TGTGCCAGCAGTAATCCGGGACAGGGGAACACTGAAGCTTTCTTT. Protein: CASSNPGQGNTEAFF.

The chain is built from TRBV5-1 and TRBJ2-4, with TRBD1 matching over 10 bases. V lost 0 bases, J lost 0 bases, and 3 bases stayed unmatched. The CDR3 has 17 residues. From germline, CDR1 is SGHRS and CDR2 YFSETQ. DNA of the CDR3: TGCGCCAGCAGCTTGGCTGGACAGGGGGTAGCCAAAAACATTCAGTACTTC. The encoded protein is CASSLAGQGVAKNIQYF.

Only one count was recorded for this clone. V is TRBV7-2 and J is TRBJ1-2; D remains unclear. The CDR3 sequence is 14 residues long. CDR1 and CDR2 from the germline V gene are SGHTA and FQGNSA. Trimming took off 0 bases at V and 4 bases at J, with 9 bases between the two ends. The CDR3 sequence is CASSLARVSYGYTF. Written as DNA, the CDR3 is TGTGCCAGCAGCTTAGCGAGGGTTAGCTATGGCTACACCTTC.

The chain couples TRBV15 to TRBJ2-7, with 11 bases that match TRBD2. CDR1 is LNHNV, CDR2 YYDKDF, per germline (reference sequence). With 3 bases clipped from V and 9 bases from J, the junction kept 13 bases outside the gene matches. This CDR3 spans 16 amino acids. Here the CDR3 reads CATSSEPTSGRTGQYF. The CDR3 region has the DNA TGTGCCACCAGCAGTGAACCAACTAGCGGGAGAACCGGGCAGTACTTC.

The chain combines TRBV7-6 with TRBJ2-5; the match to TRBD2 covers 9 bases. Trimming took 5 bases from V and 5 from J; bases not matched to a gene: 6. Per the germline V gene, CDR1 is SGHVS and CDR2 is FNYEAQ. This CDR3 region has 14 residues. Here the CDR3 reads CASSPGLAGETQYF. CDR3 nucleotides: TGTGCCAGCAGCCCGGGACTAGCCGGGGAGACCCAGTACTTC.

This clone turned up a few times. The junction departs from the called germline gene at one end, perhaps through a read error. The rearrangement links TRBV19 to TRBJ1-5, with D possibly matching TRBD1 (6 bases). The germline V gene encodes CDR1 LNHDA and CDR2 SQIVND (reference sequence). CDR3 length equals 14 residues. Here the CDR3 DNA reads TGTGCCAGTAGTAGAGGGGGTAGCTATCAGCCCCAGCATTTT. Its translation: CASSRGGSYQPQHF.

The V call is TRBV7-6, the J call TRBJ2-1; D not resolved. Germline V lookup: CDR1 SGHVS, CDR2 FNYEAQ. Trimming removed 4 bases from V and 0 bases from J, with 10 bases in between. The CDR3 runs 15 residues. This chain's CDR3 is CASSSLLGSYNEQFF. The CDR3 DNA reads TGTGCCAGCAGCTCCCTCCTCGGCTCCTACAATGAGCAGTTCTTC.

The chain employs TRBV5-1 and TRBJ2-1, with D possibly being TRBD2 (6 bases). The CDR3 totals 15 residues. V was pared by 4 bases and J by 0 bases, with 11 bases between. Germline V lookup: CDR1 SGHRS, CDR2 YFSETQ. For the CDR3, the DNA is TGCGCCAGCAGCACCGGACTAACCTCCTACAATGAGCAGTTCTTC. Amino acids: CASSTGLTSYNEQFF.

The chain is built from TRBV7-9 and TRBJ1-4; D possibly corresponds to TRBD1 (5 bases). CDR1 and CDR2 from the germline V gene are SEHNR and FQNEAQ (reference sequence). The CDR3 covers 15 residues. V was shortened by 5 bases and J by 5 bases, with 15 bases between the two germline ends. The CDR3 DNA reads as TGTGCCAGCAGCGCGGCCGGGACTGGAAATGAAAAACTGTTTTTT. It codes for CASSAAGTGNEKLFF.

V and J are TRBV19 and TRBJ1-2, with D hard to call. The length of the CDR3 is 15 residues. Trimming removed 4 bases from V and 3 bases from J, with 15 bases in between. CDR1 is LNHDA, CDR2 SQIVND, per germline (reference sequence). CDR3 residues: CASSTDSGRYYGYTF. CDR3 nucleotides: TGTGCCAGTAGTACGGACTCAGGACGCTACTATGGCTACACCTTC.

V gene TRBV6-1 combines with J gene TRBJ2-7, with 9 bases matching TRBD1. V lost 6 bases, J lost 6 bases, and 9 bases stayed unmatched. The V gene's germline CDR1 is MNHNS and CDR2 SASEGT. CDR3 length: 14 amino acids. The CDR3 protein is CASRANLDRGEQYF. CDR3 DNA sequence: TGTGCCAGCAGAGCCAATCTGGACAGGGGCGAGCAGTACTTC.

The J gene is TRBJ1-5, the V gene TRBV7-9; possibly TRBD1 for D (5 bases). Germline lookup yields CDR1 SEHNR and CDR2 FQNEAQ (reference sequence). There are 13 residues in the CDR3. V lost 5 bases and J 4 bases, leaving 9 bases between the germline ends. The CDR3 spells CASSPTGNQPQHF. CDR3 bases: TGTGCCAGCAGCCCTACAGGAAATCAGCCCCAGCATTTT. Together with reference TRBV7-9 and TRBJ1-5, the CDR3 gives the full variable domain: DTGVSQNPRHKITKRGQNVTFRCDPISEHNRLYWYRQTLGQGPEFLTYFQNEAQLEKSRLLSDRFSAERPKGSFSTLEIQRTEQGDSAMYLCASSPTGNQPQHFGDGTRLSIL.

V gene TRBV11-2 combines with J gene TRBJ1-5; 7 bases align to TRBD1. The J segment lost 1 base and the V segment lost 0 bases, leaving 0 bases of the junction unmatched. CDR1 and CDR2 (germline): SGHAT, FQNNGV. The CDR3 has 15 amino acids. CDR3 DNA: TGTGCCAGCAGCTTAGAGACAGGGAGCAATCAGCCCCAGCATTTT. Protein product: CASSLETGSNQPQHF.

The chain uses TRBV7-9 and TRBJ2-7, with D possibly matching TRBD2 (5 bases). The germline V gene has CDR1 SEHNR and CDR2 FQNEAQ (reference sequence). V lost 2 bases to trimming and J lost 5 bases, with 10 bases between them. This CDR3 has 13 amino acids. The CDR3 nucleotides read TGTGCCAGCAGCTTAACCTGGGGAGACGAGCAGTACTTC. As protein: CASSLTWGDEQYF.

The J gene is TRBJ2-7, the V gene TRBV4-2; D is ambiguous. Trimming shortened V by 1 base and J by 4 bases, and 8 bases separated the two germline ends. This CDR3 is 13 amino acids long. Looked up from germline, CDR1 is LGHNA and CDR2 is YNFKEQ. In DNA, the CDR3 is TGTGCCAGCAGCCAAGGGCCCCAGTACGAGCAGTACTTC. This gives the protein CASSQGPQYEQYF.

The chain uses TRBV9 and TRBJ2-3; TRBD2 is a possible D gene (6 bases). The germline V and J ends were trimmed by 3 bases and 2 bases, with 13 bases remaining between them. The CDR3 loop spans 15 amino acids. Germline CDR1 and CDR2: SGDLS and YYNGEE. CDR3 residues: CASSAAGLHTDTQYF. The CDR3 DNA reads TGTGCCAGCAGCGCGGCGGGACTGCACACAGATACGCAGTATTTT.

The chain uses TRBV10-3 and TRBJ2-3; 7 bases map to TRBD2. V shed 10 bases and J 6 bases; nucleotides not matched to a gene: 16. CDR3 length: 15 residues. Per germline, CDR1 ENHRY and CDR2 SYGVKD. The CDR3 is CATQPLAGVGDTQYF. CDR3 coding DNA: TGTGCCACCCAACCCCTGGCGGGAGTAGGGGATACGCAGTATTTT.

The chain combines TRBV23-1 with TRBJ1-2; TRBD1 matches 8 bases. TRBV23-1 is flagged as an ORF with uncertain function. The V and J ends lost 0 bases and 0 bases, in that order; junction bases with no gene match: 3. This CDR3 is built from 16 residues. CDR3 loop: CASSQSQGAANYGYTF. The DNA of the CDR3 is TGCGCCAGCAGTCAATCGCAGGGGGCGGCTAACTATGGCTACACCTTC.

The chain uses TRBV10-3 and TRBJ1-2, with D perhaps matching TRBD1 (5 bases). The CDR3 has 13 amino acids. Trimming shortened V by 6 bases and J by 0 bases, and 8 bases separated the two germline ends. Germline V lookup: CDR1 ENHRY, CDR2 SYGVKD. CDR3 amino acids: CAISRQPNYGYTF. The CDR3 DNA reads as TGTGCCATCAGCAGACAGCCTAACTATGGCTACACCTTC.

The table lists this clone with a few counts. The rearrangement links TRBV19 to TRBJ1-1, with unresolved D. The CDR3 covers 11 residues. The germline CDR1 and CDR2 sequences are LNHDA and SQIVND (reference sequence). V was cut by 4 bases and J by 12 bases, with 12 bases left in between. The CDR3 nucleotides read TGTGCCAGTAGTACTAGTCTGGTCACTTTCTTT. Translation gives CASSTSLVTFF. The full variable domain, in which reference TRBV19 and TRBJ1-1 provide the parts outside the CDR3, is DGGITQSPKYLFRKEGQNVTLSCEQNLNHDAMYWYRQDPGQGLRLIYYSQIVNDFQKGDIAEGYSVSREKKESFPLTVTSAQKNPTAFYLCASSTSLVTFFGQGTRLTVV.

This clone was observed a few times. The V and J genes are TRBV4-1 and TRBJ2-7; TRBD1 matches 11 bases. Germline trimming cut 4 bases from V and 2 bases from J; bases unmatched to any gene: 10. The CDR3 consists of 17 residues. Germline V gives CDR1 MGHRA, CDR2 YSYEKL. The CDR3 DNA sequence: TGCGCCAGCAGCCCGGTCCCGGGACAGGGGGGGACCTACGAGCAGTACTTC. This sequence encodes CASSPVPGQGGTYEQYF.

The chain links TRBV7-2 to TRBJ2-5; 7 bases match TRBD1. This CDR3 has 15 residues. Germline-derived CDR1 and CDR2 are SGHTA and FQGNSA. The junction had 9 bases not matched to a gene; V was cut back by 3 bases and J by 5 bases. Here the CDR3 reads CASSFQTGPLETQYF. The CDR3 DNA is TGTGCCAGCAGCTTCCAGACAGGGCCCCTTGAGACCCAGTACTTC.

The chain recombines TRBV6-5 with TRBJ1-4; unclear D gene. The CDR3 consists of 15 residues. The V end was cut by 5 bases, the J end by 8 bases, with 18 bases between. Per germline, CDR1 MNHEY and CDR2 SVGAGI. The CDR3 sequence is CASSRNTVPSEKLFF. DNA for the CDR3: TGTGCCAGCAGTCGGAATACAGTACCTTCCGAAAAACTGTTTTTT.